The 18 T cell receptor beta chains given below trace back to one sample, sequenced in a study of cytomegalovirus exposure and HLA in healthy donors. The PCR made use of 60 Vbeta and 13 Jbeta primers. Sequencing used immunoSEQ multiplex PCR; TCRdb keeps in-frame clones, though not all of them. Among 75,000 to 100,000 clones listed, more than 70% were seen once. Sequencing used PBMCs. These receptors all come from a man younger than 35 in good health and CMV-seropositive.

The V gene is TRBV5-4, the J gene TRBJ1-2; D is undetermined. V was shortened by 3 bases and J by 3 bases, with 15 bases between the two germline ends. The germline V gene has CDR1 SGHNT and CDR2 YYREEE (reference sequence). CDR3 length equals 15 residues. CDR3 DNA: TGTGCCAGCAGCTCTGGAAGGATGCGGGACTATGGCTACACCTTC. It specifies CASSSGRMRDYGYTF.

This clone has just a few counts. V and J are TRBV5-1 and TRBJ1-1; D is possibly TRBD1 (5 bases). V lost 1 base to trimming and J lost 3 bases, with 10 bases between them. The germline CDR1 and CDR2 sequences are SGHRS and YFSETQ. There are 14 residues in the CDR3. CDR3 nucleotide sequence: TGCGCCAGCAGCTTGCTTCCAGGGTACACTGAAGCTTTCTTT. As protein: CASSLLPGYTEAFF. The whole variable domain, filled in from reference TRBV5-1 and TRBJ1-1, reads KAGVTQTPRYLIKTRGQQVTLSCSPISGHRSVSWYQQTPGQGLQFLFEYFSETQRNKGNFPGRFSGRQFSNSRSEMNVSTLELGDSALYLCASSLLPGYTEAFFGQGTRLTVV.

The genes are TRBV9 and TRBJ1-3; D is uncertain. Deletions cut 1 base from V and 0 bases from J, with 8 bases between. CDR1 SGDLS and CDR2 YYNGEE come from the germline V gene. There are 15 residues in the CDR3. The CDR3 sequence is CASSVRGSSGNTIYF. The DNA of the CDR3 is TGTGCCAGCAGCGTAAGAGGGTCCTCTGGAAACACCATATATTTT.

The chain has TRBV4-1 and TRBJ2-7; D not certain. CDR1 and CDR2 (germline): MGHRA, YSYEKL. CDR3 length equals 16 residues. Trimming pared 1 base from V and 2 bases from J, leaving 15 bases between. CDR3: CASSQVRSDETYEQYF. The CDR3, as DNA: TGCGCCAGCAGCCAAGTTCGTAGTGATGAGACCTACGAGCAGTACTTC.

The rearrangement joins TRBV5-1 to TRBJ2-6, with a weak D call TRBD1 (5 bases). V was clipped by 0 bases and J by 0 bases, with 16 bases between them. The CDR3 totals 19 residues. Germline CDR1 is SGHRS and CDR2 is YFSETQ. The CDR3 loop is CASSLGQGFESSGANVLTF. The DNA of the CDR3 is TGCGCCAGCAGCTTGGGTCAGGGCTTCGAAAGCTCTGGGGCCAACGTCCTGACTTTC.

The rearrangement uses TRBV5-4 and TRBJ2-5; a possible D gene is TRBD2 (6 bases). V gave up 0 bases and J gave up 5 bases, with 11 bases separating them. The CDR3 runs 14 residues. CDR1 is SGHNT and CDR2 is YYREEE in the germline V gene (reference sequence). The CDR3 nucleotides read TGTGCCAGCAGCTTGGCGGGGGTGACGGAGACCCAGTACTTC. Protein sequence: CASSLAGVTETQYF.

J is TRBJ2-1 and V is TRBV4-1, with 11 bases matching TRBD2. Germline CDR1 and CDR2: MGHRA and YSYEKL. This CDR3 has 14 residues. V shed 3 bases and J 7 bases; nucleotides not matched to a gene: 2. This CDR3 reads CASSQTSGVNEQFF. The DNA for the CDR3 is TGCGCCAGCAGCCAGACTAGCGGGGTGAATGAGCAGTTCTTC.

The rearrangement joins TRBV27 to TRBJ1-5, with D possibly matching TRBD1 (5 bases). Germline CDR1 reads MNHEY; CDR2 reads SMNVEV (reference sequence). This CDR3 spans 13 amino acids. V gave up 0 bases and J gave up 7 bases, with 7 bases separating them. CDR3 sequence (DNA): TGTGCCAGCAGTTTATCGGCAGGGCAGCCCCAGCATTTT. Protein product: CASSLSAGQPQHF.

This chain links TRBV19 with TRBJ1-6, with a possible D match to TRBD1 (5 bases). The CDR3 covers 18 residues. The germline V gene encodes CDR1 LNHDA and CDR2 SQIVND (reference sequence). Trimming removed 4 bases at V and 7 bases at J, with 23 bases between. This chain's CDR3 is CASSTLRGSSTLNSPLHF. The CDR3 nucleotides are TGTGCCAGTAGTACTCTCCGGGGGTCCTCCACCCTAAATTCACCCCTCCACTTT.

The chain carries TRBV7-7 and TRBJ2-3; D is uncertain. The CDR3 has 13 residues. Deletions cut 1 base from V and 3 bases from J, with 5 bases between. Germline V gives CDR1 SSHAT, CDR2 FNYEAQ (reference sequence). The CDR3 DNA is TGTGCCAGCAGCTTAGAAACTACAGATACGCAGTATTTT. The encoded protein is CASSLETTDTQYF.

This clone has just a few counts. This chain connects TRBV7-9 to TRBJ1-2, with D possibly matching TRBD1 (6 bases). The CDR3 loop spans 13 amino acids. Germline V gene sequence: CDR1 SEHNR, CDR2 FQNEAQ (reference sequence). V was cut by 5 bases and J by 6 bases, with 13 bases left in between. The CDR3 DNA is TGTGCCAGCAGCCATGACAGGTTCGATGGCTACACCTTC. Amino acids: CASSHDRFDGYTF. Supplemented by reference TRBV7-9 and TRBJ1-2, the full variable domain reads DTGVSQNPRHKITKRGQNVTFRCDPISEHNRLYWYRQTLGQGPEFLTYFQNEAQLEKSRLLSDRFSAERPKGSFSTLEIQRTEQGDSAMYLCASSHDRFDGYTFGSGTRLTVV.

This rearrangement joins TRBV19 to TRBJ1-2; 9 bases agree with TRBD1. The germline CDR1 and CDR2 sequences are LNHDA and SQIVND (reference sequence). This CDR3 is built from 14 residues. V gave up 6 bases and J gave up 5 bases; unmatched junction bases: 7. CDR3 sequence reads: CASRAWDREYGYTF. CDR3 nucleotides: TGTGCCAGTAGGGCGTGGGACAGGGAGTATGGCTACACCTTC.

The chain links TRBV7-2 to TRBJ2-7, with 9 bases identical to TRBD2. The CDR3 extends over 17 amino acids. V trimming: 1 base; J trimming: 2 bases; junction bases outside the gene matches: 9. Germline V gives CDR1 SGHTA, CDR2 FQGNSA. DNA of the CDR3: TGTGCCAGCAGCTTAGGCCTAGCGGGGCGAATTACCTACGAGCAGTACTTC. Residues: CASSLGLAGRITYEQYF.

V usage is TRBV7-3 and J usage is TRBJ2-5, with 7 bases aligning to TRBD2. CDR1 and CDR2 from the germline V gene are SGHTA and FQGTGA. The CDR3 length is 14 residues. J lost 3 bases, V lost 5 bases, and 6 bases had no gene match. The CDR3 loop reads CASSPGLGKETQYF. The CDR3 nucleotides are TGTGCCAGCAGCCCCGGACTAGGGAAAGAGACCCAGTACTTC.

This chain connects TRBV5-5 to TRBJ2-5; a weak D match, TRBD2 (6 bases). V dropped 4 bases and J dropped 1 base, with 11 bases sitting between them. The germline V gene has CDR1 SGHKS and CDR2 YYEKEE (reference sequence). This CDR3 is built from 14 residues. The CDR3 nucleotides read TGTGCCAGCAGCCCGGGACTGCTCCAAGAGACCCAGTACTTC. Encoded protein: CASSPGLLQETQYF. Full variable domain (missing parts from reference TRBV5-5 and TRBJ2-5): DAGVTQSPTHLIKTRGQQVTLRCSPISGHKSVSWYQQVLGQGPQFIFQYYEKEERGRGNFPDRFSARQFPNYSSELNVNALLLGDSALYLCASSPGLLQETQYFGPGTRLLVL.

CDR3 coding DNA: TGTGCCAGCAGCGTAGGAACCCAGGACACTGAAGCTTTCTTT. This gives the protein CASSVGTQDTEAFF. V and J are TRBV9 and TRBJ1-1; no clear D gene. The CDR3 has 14 residues. V lost 0 bases and J lost 3, with 9 bases in between. CDR1 SGDLS and CDR2 YYNGEE come from the germline V gene.

CDR3 sequence: CASSTSSGAYGYTF. The CDR3 nucleotides are TGTGCCAGCAGCACCTCGAGTGGAGCCTATGGCTACACCTTC. The chain is built from TRBV27 and TRBJ1-2; D gene ambiguous. The germline gives CDR1 MNHEY, CDR2 SMNVEV (reference sequence). The CDR3 spans 14 residues. V lost 6 bases to trimming and J lost 4 bases, with 15 bases between them.

V and J are TRBV9 and TRBJ2-4; a weak D match, TRBD2 (6 bases). Trimming took off 4 bases at V and 5 bases at J, with 7 bases between the two ends. CDR1 and CDR2 from the germline V gene are SGDLS and YYNGEE. The CDR3 contains 12 residues. This CDR3 is CASSPGENIQYF. The CDR3 region has the DNA TGTGCCAGCAGCCCGGGGGAAAACATTCAGTACTTC.